This is a list of T cell receptor beta chains from one sample in a study of OX40 agonist ivuxolimab in advanced cancers. Libraries were prepared by immunoSEQ multiplex PCR; TCRdb keeps only in-frame clonotypes and omits some of them. The sample shows tens of thousands of clones, 80% to 90% of them seen only once. Sequencing used CD4+ or CD8+ T cells sorted from blood, obtained in a trial of the OX40 agonist ivuxolimab. The source is an adult with an advanced solid tumor such as melanoma, head and neck, liver or kidney cancer. CDR3s include the opening cysteine and the closing phenylalanine or tryptophan. D genes are given only for firm matches.

D	V	J	CDR3	DNA
TRBD2	TRBV5-4	TRBJ2-3	CASSFYGREHLTDTQYF	TGTGCCAGCAGCTTTTACGGGCGGGAGCATCTAACAGATACGCAGTATTTT
TRBD2	TRBV19	TRBJ2-1	CASRAPGGRAWNEQFF	TGTGCCAGTAGGGCCCCTGGGGGGAGGGCCTGGAATGAGCAGTTCTTC
-	TRBV7-2	TRBJ2-1	CASSLDRNEQFF	TGTGCCAGCAGCTTAGATCGGAATGAGCAGTTCTTC
-	TRBV7-3	TRBJ2-2	CASSTFTGELFF	TGTGCCAGCAGCACTTTCACCGGGGAGCTGTTTTTT
-	TRBV10-3	TRBJ2-4	CAISDGGANKNIQYF	TGTGCCATCAGTGATGGGGGGGCAAATAAAAACATTCAGTACTTC
-	TRBV5-1	TRBJ2-1	CASSFPGDEQFF	TGCGCCAGCAGCTTTCCCGGCGATGAGCAGTTCTTC
-	TRBV2	TRBJ1-3	CASAGRSGNTIYF	TGTGCCAGCGCGGGGCGCTCTGGAAACACCATATATTTT
-	TRBV7-9	TRBJ1-2	CASSPEVYGYTF	TGTGCCAGCAGCCCAGAGGTCTATGGCTACACCTTC
-	TRBV7-2	TRBJ1-2	CASSLALDSYGYTF	TGTGCCAGCAGCTTAGCCCTCGACAGTTATGGCTACACCTTC
-	TRBV18	TRBJ2-5	CASSAGVKTQYF	TGTGCCAGCTCCGCCGGCGTAAAGACCCAGTACTTC
-	TRBV6-1	TRBJ1-2	CASSSNPGPGYGYTF	TGTGCCAGCAGTTCCAACCCGGGCCCTGGGTATGGCTACACCTTC
TRBD1	TRBV16	TRBJ1-5	CASSPDRVQPQHF	TGTGCCAGCAGCCCGGACAGGGTTCAGCCCCAGCATTTT
-	TRBV6-5	TRBJ1-6	CASSYSLGQRNSPLHF	TGTGCCAGCAGTTACTCATTGGGGCAGAGAAATTCACCCCTCCACTTT
-	TRBV2	TRBJ2-1	CASSSLSSHQGQFF	TGTGCCAGCAGCTCTCTAAGCAGCCACCAAGGGCAGTTCTTC
-	TRBV5-1	TRBJ2-7	CASSLTAGPSSYEQYF	TGCGCCAGCAGCTTGACGGCGGGACCCTCATCCTACGAGCAGTACTTC
TRBD2	TRBV11-2	TRBJ2-1	CATVGGPGNEQFF	TGTGCCACCGTGGGAGGGCCGGGCAATGAGCAGTTCTTC
-	TRBV28	TRBJ1-2	CAIDQIYGYTF	TGTGCCATCGACCAGATCTATGGCTACACCTTC
-	TRBV27	TRBJ1-2	CASSSGTGRNNYGYTF	TGTGCCAGCAGTTCGGGCACAGGGAGGAATAACTATGGCTACACCTTC
TRBD1	TRBV7-8	TRBJ2-2	CASSKRQGLRELFF	TGTGCCAGCAGCAAAAGACAGGGGCTGCGGGAGCTGTTTTTT
TRBD1	TRBV27	TRBJ2-1	CASSLYGTGDNEQFF	TGTGCCAGCAGTTTATATGGGACAGGGGACAATGAGCAGTTCTTC
TRBD1	TRBV7-3	TRBJ2-1	CASSRGTGSYNEQFF	TGTGCCAGCAGCCGAGGGACAGGTTCCTACAATGAGCAGTTCTTC